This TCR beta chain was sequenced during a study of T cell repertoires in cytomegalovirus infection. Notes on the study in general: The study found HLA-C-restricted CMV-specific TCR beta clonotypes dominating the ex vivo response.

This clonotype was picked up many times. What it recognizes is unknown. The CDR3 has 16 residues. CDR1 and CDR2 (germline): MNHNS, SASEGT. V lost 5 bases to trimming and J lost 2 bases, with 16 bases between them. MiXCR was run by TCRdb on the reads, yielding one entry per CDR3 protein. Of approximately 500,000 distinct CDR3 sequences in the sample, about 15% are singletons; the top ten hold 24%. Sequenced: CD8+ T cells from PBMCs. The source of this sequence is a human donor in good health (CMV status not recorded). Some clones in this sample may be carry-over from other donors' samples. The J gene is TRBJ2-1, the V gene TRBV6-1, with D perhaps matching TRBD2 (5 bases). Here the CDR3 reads CASSSALTNPYNEQFF. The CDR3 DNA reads TGTGCCAGCAGTTCGGCCCTGACTAACCCCTACAATGAGCAGTTCTTC.